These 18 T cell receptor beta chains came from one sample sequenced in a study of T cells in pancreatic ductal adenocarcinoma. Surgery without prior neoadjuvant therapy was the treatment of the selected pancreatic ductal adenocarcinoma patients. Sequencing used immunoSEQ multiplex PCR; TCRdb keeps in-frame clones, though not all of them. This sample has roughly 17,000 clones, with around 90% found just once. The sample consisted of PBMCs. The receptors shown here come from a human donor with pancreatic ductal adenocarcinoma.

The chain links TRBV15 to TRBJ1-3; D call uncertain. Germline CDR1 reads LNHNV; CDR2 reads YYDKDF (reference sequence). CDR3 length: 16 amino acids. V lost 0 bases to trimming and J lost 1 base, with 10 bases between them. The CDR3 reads CATSRDQRLSGNTIYF. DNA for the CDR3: TGTGCCACCAGCAGAGATCAACGGCTGTCTGGAAACACCATATATTTT.

The CDR3 bases are TGCGCCAGCAGCTTGGACGGACAGTTTACAGGGTTAAGCTCCTACGAGCAGTACTTC. Translating gives CASSLDGQFTGLSSYEQYF. The V call is TRBV5-1, the J call TRBJ2-7, with D possibly TRBD1 on 6 matching bases. Per the germline V gene, CDR1 is SGHRS and CDR2 is YFSETQ. The germline V and J ends were trimmed by 0 bases and 0 bases, with 22 bases remaining between them. The CDR3 is 19 residues long.

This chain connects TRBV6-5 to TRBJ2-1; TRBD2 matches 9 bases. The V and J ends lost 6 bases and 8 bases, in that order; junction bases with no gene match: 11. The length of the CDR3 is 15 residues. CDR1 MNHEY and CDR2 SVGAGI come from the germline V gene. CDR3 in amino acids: CASRPGAGGVDEQFF. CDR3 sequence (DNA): TGTGCCAGCAGGCCGGGGGCGGGAGGGGTCGATGAGCAGTTCTTC.

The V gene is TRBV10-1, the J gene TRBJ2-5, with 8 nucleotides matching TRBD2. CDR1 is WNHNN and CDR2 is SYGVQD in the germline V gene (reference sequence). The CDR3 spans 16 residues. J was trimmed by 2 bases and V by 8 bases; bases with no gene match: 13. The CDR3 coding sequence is TGCGCCAGCGCTCCTGGGCTAGCGGGCATACAAGAGACCCAGTACTTC. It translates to CASAPGLAGIQETQYF.

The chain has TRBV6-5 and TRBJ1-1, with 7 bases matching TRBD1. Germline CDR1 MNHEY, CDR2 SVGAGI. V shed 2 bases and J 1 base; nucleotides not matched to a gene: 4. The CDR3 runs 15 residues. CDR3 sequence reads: CASSYRGQPNTEAFF. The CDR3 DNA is TGTGCCAGCAGTTACCGGGGACAGCCGAACACTGAAGCTTTCTTT.

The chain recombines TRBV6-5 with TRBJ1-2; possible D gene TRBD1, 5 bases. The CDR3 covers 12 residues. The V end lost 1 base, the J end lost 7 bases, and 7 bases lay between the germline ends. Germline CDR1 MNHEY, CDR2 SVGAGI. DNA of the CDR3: TGTGCCAGCAGTTACTGGGGCTCTGGCTACACCTTC. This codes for CASSYWGSGYTF.

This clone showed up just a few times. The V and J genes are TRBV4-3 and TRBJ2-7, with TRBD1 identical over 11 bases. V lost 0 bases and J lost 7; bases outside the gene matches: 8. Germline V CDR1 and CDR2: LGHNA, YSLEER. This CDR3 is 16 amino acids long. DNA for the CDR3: TGCGCCAGCAGCCAAGATTCTAGGACAGGGGGCTTAGAGCAGTACTTC. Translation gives CASSQDSRTGGLEQYF.

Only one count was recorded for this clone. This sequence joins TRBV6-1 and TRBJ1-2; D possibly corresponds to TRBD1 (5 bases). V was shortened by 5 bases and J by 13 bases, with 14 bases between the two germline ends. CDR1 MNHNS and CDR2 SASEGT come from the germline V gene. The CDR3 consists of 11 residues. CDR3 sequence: CASSFGTAGTF. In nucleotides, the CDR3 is TGTGCCAGCAGTTTCGGGACTGCGGGCACCTTC.

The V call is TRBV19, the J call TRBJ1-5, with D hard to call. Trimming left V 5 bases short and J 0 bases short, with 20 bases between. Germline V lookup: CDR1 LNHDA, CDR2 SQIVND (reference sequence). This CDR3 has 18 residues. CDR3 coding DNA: TGTGCCAGTAGTGAGGGAGAGAATGGTGATAATAGCAATCAGCCCCAGCATTTT. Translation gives CASSEGENGDNSNQPQHF.

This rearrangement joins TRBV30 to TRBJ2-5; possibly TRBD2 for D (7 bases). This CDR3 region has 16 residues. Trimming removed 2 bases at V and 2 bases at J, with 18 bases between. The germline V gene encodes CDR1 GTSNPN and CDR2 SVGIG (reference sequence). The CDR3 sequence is CAWSSPGGAWQETQYF. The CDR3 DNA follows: TGTGCCTGGAGTTCTCCTGGGGGGGCCTGGCAAGAGACCCAGTACTTC. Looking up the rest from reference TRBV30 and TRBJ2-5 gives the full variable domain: SQTIHQWPATLVQPVGSPLSLECTVEGTSNPNLYWYRQAAGRGLQLLFYSVGIGQISSEVPQNLSASRPQDRQFILSSKKLLLSDSGFYLCAWSSPGGAWQETQYFGPGTRLLVL.

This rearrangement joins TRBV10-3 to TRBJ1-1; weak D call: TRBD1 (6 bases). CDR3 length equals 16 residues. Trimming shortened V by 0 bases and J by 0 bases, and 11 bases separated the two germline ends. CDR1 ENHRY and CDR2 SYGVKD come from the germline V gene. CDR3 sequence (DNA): TGTGCCATCAGTGAGTCGAACAGGGACATGAACACTGAAGCTTTCTTT. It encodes CAISESNRDMNTEAFF.

This chain's CDR3 is CASSWENEKLFF. As DNA, the CDR3 is TGTGCCAGCAGCTGGGAGAACGAAAAACTGTTTTTT. V gene TRBV14 combines with J gene TRBJ1-4, with D hard to call. Trimming removed 5 bases at V and 8 bases at J, with 9 bases between. The CDR3 extends over 12 amino acids. Germline CDR1 and CDR2: SGHDN and FVKESK.

The CDR3 DNA follows: TGTGCCAGCAGTGACTTCCCGGGACAGGGGAACACCGGGGAGCTGTTTTTT. This gives the protein CASSDFPGQGNTGELFF. This chain connects TRBV25-1 to TRBJ2-2; 9 nucleotides match TRBD1. The CDR3 has 17 residues. J gave up 1 base and V 3 bases, and 6 bases lay outside the gene matches. Germline CDR1 and CDR2: MGHDK and SYGVNS.

The CDR3 DNA sequence: TGTGCCAGCAGCGGGGGGGGACTAGCGGGAAGCTACAATGAGCAGTTCTTC. This translates into CASSGGGLAGSYNEQFF. This chain links TRBV5-4 with TRBJ2-1; 13 bases are a match to TRBD2. V shed 4 bases, J shed 3 bases, and the junction held 7 bases outside the gene matches. Germline-derived CDR1 and CDR2 are SGHNT and YYREEE (reference sequence). The CDR3 spans 17 residues.

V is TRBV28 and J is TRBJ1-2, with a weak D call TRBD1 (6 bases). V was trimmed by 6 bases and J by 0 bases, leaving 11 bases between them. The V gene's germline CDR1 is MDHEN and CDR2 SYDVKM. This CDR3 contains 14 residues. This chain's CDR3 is CASRSTGPNYGYTF. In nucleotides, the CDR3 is TGTGCCAGCAGGTCGACAGGCCCTAACTATGGCTACACCTTC.

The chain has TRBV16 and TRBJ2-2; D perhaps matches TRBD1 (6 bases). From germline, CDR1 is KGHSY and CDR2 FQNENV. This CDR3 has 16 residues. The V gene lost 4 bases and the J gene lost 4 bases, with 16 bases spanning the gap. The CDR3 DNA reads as TGTGCCAGCAGCCTTACAGGGATACGGGGCACCGGGGAGCTGTTTTTT. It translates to CASSLTGIRGTGELFF.

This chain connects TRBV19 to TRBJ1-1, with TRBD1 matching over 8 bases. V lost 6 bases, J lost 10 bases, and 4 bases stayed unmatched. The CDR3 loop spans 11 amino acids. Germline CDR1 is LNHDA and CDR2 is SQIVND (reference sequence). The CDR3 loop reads CASSEDRVAFF. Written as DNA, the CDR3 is TGTGCCAGTAGCGAGGACAGGGTAGCTTTCTTT.

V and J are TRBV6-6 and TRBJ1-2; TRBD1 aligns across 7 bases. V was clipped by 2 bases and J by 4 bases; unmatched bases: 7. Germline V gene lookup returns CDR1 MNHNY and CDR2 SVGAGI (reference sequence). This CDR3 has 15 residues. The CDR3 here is CASSYGEGAGYGYTF. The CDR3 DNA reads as TGTGCCAGCAGTTACGGGGAGGGGGCAGGCTATGGCTACACCTTC.